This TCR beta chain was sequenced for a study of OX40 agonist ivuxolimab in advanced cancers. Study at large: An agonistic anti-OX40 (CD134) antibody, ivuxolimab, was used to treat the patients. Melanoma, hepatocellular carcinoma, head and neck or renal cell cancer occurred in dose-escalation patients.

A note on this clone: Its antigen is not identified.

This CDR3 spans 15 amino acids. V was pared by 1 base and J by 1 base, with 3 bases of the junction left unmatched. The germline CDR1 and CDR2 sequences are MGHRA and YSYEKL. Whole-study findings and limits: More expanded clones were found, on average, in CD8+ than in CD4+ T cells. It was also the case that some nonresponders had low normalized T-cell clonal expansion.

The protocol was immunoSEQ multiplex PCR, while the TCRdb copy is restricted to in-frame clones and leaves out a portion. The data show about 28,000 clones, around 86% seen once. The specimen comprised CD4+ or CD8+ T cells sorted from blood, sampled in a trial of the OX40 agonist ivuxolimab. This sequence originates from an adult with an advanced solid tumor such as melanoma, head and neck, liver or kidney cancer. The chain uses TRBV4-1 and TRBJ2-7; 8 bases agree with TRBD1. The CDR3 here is CASSQVDRESYEQYF. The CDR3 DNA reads TGCGCCAGCAGCCAAGTGGACAGGGAATCCTACGAGCAGTACTTC.